A single sample is the source of the 5 T cell receptor beta chains below, sequenced in a study of T cell changes during pregnancy in multiple sclerosis. Sequenced by immunoSEQ multiplex PCR; TCRdb stores in-frame clones only, minus some. The sample contains 30,000 to 40,000 clones, around 93% of which appear only once. Sequencing was performed on CD4+ T cells from peripheral blood mononuclear cells, taken in the second trimester of pregnancy. The receptor source for this set is a female donor with multiple sclerosis, enrolled in a pregnancy study.

This rearrangement joins TRBV7-3 to TRBJ2-1, with TRBD2 as a possible D gene (5 bases). V was shortened by 5 bases and J by 2 bases, with 16 bases between the two germline ends. Germline V gene sequence: CDR1 SGHTA, CDR2 FQGTGA. CDR3 length: 16 residues. CDR3 sequence reads: CASSPSPTTAYNEQFF. CDR3 nucleotide sequence: TGTGCCAGCAGCCCCTCCCCGACTACCGCCTACAATGAGCAGTTCTTC.

This clone occurred once. The V gene is TRBV5-1, the J gene TRBJ2-5, with D possibly matching TRBD1 (5 bases). V was clipped by 3 bases and J by 4 bases, with 10 bases between them. The germline CDR1 and CDR2 sequences are SGHRS and YFSETQ. The CDR3 contains 13 residues. CDR3 amino acids: CASSWSTGETQYF. CDR3 DNA sequence: TGCGCCAGCAGCTGGAGCACAGGAGAGACCCAGTACTTC. Drawing the rest from reference TRBV5-1 and TRBJ2-5, the complete variable domain is KAGVTQTPRYLIKTRGQQVTLSCSPISGHRSVSWYQQTPGQGLQFLFEYFSETQRNKGNFPGRFSGRQFSNSRSEMNVSTLELGDSALYLCASSWSTGETQYFGPGTRLLVL.

The sample holds a few counts of this clone. J is TRBJ1-1 and V is TRBV10-1; 8 positions match TRBD1. The CDR3 is 13 residues long. From germline, CDR1 is WNHNN and CDR2 SYGVQD (reference sequence). The V gene end was trimmed by 5 bases and the J gene end by 5 bases; junction bases not matched to a gene: 4. DNA for the CDR3: TGCGCCAGCAGTTCGACAGGGGCTACTGAAGCTTTCTTT. Translating gives CASSSTGATEAFF.

V is TRBV7-2 and J is TRBJ2-7, with D tentatively TRBD1 (5 bases). The CDR3 consists of 13 residues. Trimming removed 5 bases from V and 4 bases from J, with 12 bases in between. Germline V gene lookup returns CDR1 SGHTA and CDR2 FQGNSA. The DNA of the CDR3 is TGTGCCAGCAGCCACGTCAGGGTTTACGAGCAGTACTTC. It yields the protein CASSHVRVYEQYF.

The gene calls are TRBV5-8 and TRBJ1-1; 9 bases are shared with TRBD1. V trimming: 5 bases; J trimming: 1 base; junction bases outside the gene matches: 12. The germline CDR1 and CDR2 sequences are SGHTS and YDEGEE. The CDR3 loop spans 17 amino acids. Written as DNA, the CDR3 is TGTGCCAGCAGAGCTCCGGGACAGGGTAGGAGGAACACTGAAGCTTTCTTT. This encodes CASRAPGQGRRNTEAFF.